This T cell receptor beta chain was sequenced for a study of OX40 agonist ivuxolimab in advanced cancers. To note about this clone: Its antigen is not identified.

Some clones are missing from TCRdb's copy, which holds only in-frame ones; the method was immunoSEQ multiplex PCR. Of approximately 100,000 clones in the sample, approximately 90% were seen once. V was clipped by 0 bases and J by 6 bases, with 12 bases between them. Germline CDR1 is SGHRS and CDR2 is YFSETQ. The CDR3 is made up of 14 amino acids. Study-wide results and caveats: Mean expanded clone counts were higher in CD8+ than CD4+ T cells.

The chain carries TRBV5-1 and TRBJ1-2; possibly TRBD1 for D (6 bases). The sample was CD4+ or CD8+ T cells sorted from blood, taken in a trial of the OX40 agonist ivuxolimab. The clonotype originates from an adult with an advanced solid tumor such as melanoma, head and neck, liver or kidney cancer. CDR3 nucleotide sequence: TGCGCCAGCAGCTTGGAGAGCGGGGGCGATGGCTACACCTTC. It translates to CASSLESGGDGYTF. Looking up the rest from reference TRBV5-1 and TRBJ1-2 gives the full variable domain: KAGVTQTPRYLIKTRGQQVTLSCSPISGHRSVSWYQQTPGQGLQFLFEYFSETQRNKGNFPGRFSGRQFSNSRSEMNVSTLELGDSALYLCASSLESGGDGYTFGSGTRLTVV.